This T cell receptor beta chain derives from a study of blood T cell repertoires in COVID-19. Study-wide background: PBMCs, B-cell-depleted T cells, or T cells provided the cDNA or gDNA that made up the material.

Assay: immunoSEQ multiplex PCR; the TCRdb copy retains only in-frame clones and omits some. Among fewer than 300,000 clones, over 80% were seen once, and the ten largest hold roughly 6.1%. Seattle patients were enrolled while actively infected and followed longitudinally. The CDR3 consists of 13 residues. Germline CDR1 is MDHEN and CDR2 is SYDVKM. V was trimmed by 7 bases and J by 8 bases, leaving 17 bases between them. The sequence derives from a woman between 50 and 59 years old with COVID-19, enrolled during active disease. The sample comprised peripheral blood. J is TRBJ1-2 and V is TRBV28, with D possibly matching TRBD1 (6 bases). The CDR3 bases are TGTGCCAGCACCCCGGCGGGGGCTCGGGGCTACACCTTC. Amino acid sequence: CASTPAGARGYTF.